The 11 T cell receptor beta chains below were found in one sample sequenced in a study of technical replicates of blood from a few donors. This table comes from immunoSEQ multiplex PCR, and its TCRdb copy is limited to in-frame clones, with some not included. The table has 45,000 to 60,000 clones, roughly 84% seen once; the top ten hold approximately 5.4%. Source material: PBMCs. All receptors derive from a human donor in good health. Some clones in this sample may be carry-over from other donors' samples.

The chain employs TRBV7-2 and TRBJ1-2; a possible D gene is TRBD1 (6 bases). This CDR3 contains 14 residues. Trimming took 5 bases from V and 4 from J, leaving 14 bases between them. Germline lookup yields CDR1 SGHTA and CDR2 FQGNSA. The CDR3 region is CASSQGSGTYGYTF. Here the CDR3 DNA reads TGTGCCAGCAGCCAGGGGTCAGGGACCTATGGCTACACCTTC.

This chain connects TRBV5-6 to TRBJ2-3, with 8 bases fitting TRBD1. This CDR3 is 17 amino acids long. CDR1 SGHDT and CDR2 YYEEEE come from the germline V gene. The J segment lost 6 bases and the V segment lost 0 bases, leaving 12 bases of the junction unmatched. CDR3 in amino acids: CASSLAGRQGMRDTQYF. The CDR3 DNA follows: TGTGCCAGCAGCTTGGCCGGGAGACAGGGGATGAGGGATACGCAGTATTTT.

The chain carries TRBV27 and TRBJ1-2, with D hard to call. The CDR3 is 13 amino acids. Germline V lookup: CDR1 MNHEY, CDR2 SMNVEV (reference sequence). Trimming took 3 bases from V and 5 from J, leaving 10 bases between them. In nucleotides, the CDR3 is TGTGCCAGCAGTTTCCGGGGTTCGTATGGCTACACCTTC. This sequence encodes CASSFRGSYGYTF.

This sequence joins TRBV9 and TRBJ2-4; tentatively, D is TRBD2 (5 bases). This CDR3 is 16 amino acids long. V was clipped by 4 bases and J by 0 bases, with 14 bases between them. CDR1 SGDLS and CDR2 YYNGEE come from the germline V gene. The CDR3 protein is CASSPSEGRAKNIQYF. The CDR3 nucleotides read TGTGCCAGCAGCCCCAGTGAGGGTAGAGCCAAAAACATTCAGTACTTC.

The chain recombines TRBV27 with TRBJ2-5; no definite D call. The V end lost 6 bases, the J end lost 5 bases, and 16 bases lay between the germline ends. From germline, CDR1 is MNHEY and CDR2 SMNVEV (reference sequence). The CDR3 extends over 14 amino acids. The CDR3 region is CASSRLSAGETQYF. In DNA form, the CDR3 reads TGTGCCAGCAGCCGATTGTCCGCCGGGGAGACCCAGTACTTC.

A single count supports this clone. The chain couples TRBV6-5 to TRBJ2-7, with 8 bases fitting TRBD2. Germline CDR1 reads MNHEY; CDR2 reads SVGAGI. CDR3 length equals 16 residues. J lost 3 bases, V lost 0 bases, and 7 bases had no gene match. The CDR3 here is CASSYSLTSGFYEQYF. The CDR3 nucleotides are TGTGCCAGCAGTTACTCGTTAACTAGCGGTTTCTACGAGCAGTACTTC.

This chain joins TRBV7-8 and TRBJ2-7, with D tentatively TRBD2 (6 bases). Deletions cut 2 bases from V and 2 bases from J, with 10 bases between. From germline, CDR1 is SGHVS and CDR2 FQNEAQ. The CDR3 has 14 amino acids. The CDR3 region is CASSLISGAYEQYF. The CDR3 nucleotides are TGTGCCAGCAGCTTAATTAGCGGAGCCTACGAGCAGTACTTC.

This rearrangement joins TRBV4-3 to TRBJ2-2; 9 nucleotides align to TRBD2. Per the germline V gene, CDR1 is LGHNA and CDR2 is YSLEER. The V segment lost 1 base and the J segment 2 bases; nucleotides outside the gene matches: 8. This CDR3 comprises 18 residues. Written as DNA, the CDR3 is TGCGCCAGCAGCCAAGCTGATAGCGGGAGTCGAAACACCGGGGAGCTGTTTTTT. Residues: CASSQADSGSRNTGELFF.

The V call is TRBV7-7, the J call TRBJ2-3; 9 nucleotides align to TRBD2. This CDR3 is built from 18 residues. The germline gives CDR1 SSHAT, CDR2 FNYEAQ (reference sequence). With V trimmed by 5 bases and J by 0 bases, 12 bases remained unmatched. The CDR3 loop is CASSQRLAVQGSTDTQYF. Here the CDR3 DNA reads TGTGCCAGCAGCCAAAGACTAGCGGTCCAGGGGAGCACAGATACGCAGTATTTT. The whole variable domain, filled in from reference TRBV7-7 and TRBJ2-3, reads GAGVSQSPRYKVTKRGQDVTLRCDPISSHATLYWYQQALGQGPEFLTYFNYEAQPDKSGLPSDRFSAERPEGSISTLTIQRTEQRDSAMYRCASSQRLAVQGSTDTQYFGPGTRLTVL.

This chain uses TRBV29-1 with TRBJ2-2; 9 positions agree with TRBD1. This CDR3 region has 16 residues. V dropped 4 bases and J dropped 5; count of bases not matched to a gene: 11. Germline lookup yields CDR1 SQVTM and CDR2 ANQGSEA. CDR3 nucleotide sequence: TGCAGCGTTGCTAGACCGGGACAGGGTTTAACCGGGGAGCTGTTTTTT. Translating gives CSVARPGQGLTGELFF.

This clone was counted a single time. The chain carries TRBV29-1 and TRBJ2-1; TRBD2 might be the D (6 bases). This CDR3 region has 10 residues. V was shortened by 7 bases and J by 8 bases, with 9 bases between the two germline ends. Germline assignment: CDR1 SQVTM and CDR2 ANQGSEA. CDR3 DNA: TGCAGCGGCGGGGAAGATGAGCAGTTCTTC. It translates to CSGGEDEQFF.